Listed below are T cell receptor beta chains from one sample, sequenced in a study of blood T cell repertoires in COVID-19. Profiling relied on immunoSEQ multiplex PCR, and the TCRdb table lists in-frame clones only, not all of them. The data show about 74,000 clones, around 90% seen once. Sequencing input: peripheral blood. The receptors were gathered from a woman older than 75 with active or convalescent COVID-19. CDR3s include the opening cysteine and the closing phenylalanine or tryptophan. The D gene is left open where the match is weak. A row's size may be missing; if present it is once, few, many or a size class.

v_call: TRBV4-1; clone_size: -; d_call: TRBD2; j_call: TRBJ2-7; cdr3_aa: CASSARRGTGGFGTYEQYF; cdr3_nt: TGCGCCAGCAGTGCCCGGCGGGGTACGGGGGGATTTGGGACCTACGAGCAGTACTTC
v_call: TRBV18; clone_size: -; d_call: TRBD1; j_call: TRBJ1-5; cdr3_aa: CASSSGQPNYSNQPQHF; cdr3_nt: TGTGCCAGCTCATCGGGACAGCCCAATTATAGCAATCAGCCCCAGCATTTT
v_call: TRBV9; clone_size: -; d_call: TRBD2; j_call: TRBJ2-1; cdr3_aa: CASSVRASGDEQFF; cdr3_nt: TGTGCCAGCAGCGTACGAGCCAGCGGGGATGAGCAGTTCTTC
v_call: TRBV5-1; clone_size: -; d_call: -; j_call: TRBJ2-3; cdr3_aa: CATRRGRGADTQYF; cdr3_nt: TGCGCCACCCGCCGTGGCAGAGGAGCAGATACGCAGTATTTT
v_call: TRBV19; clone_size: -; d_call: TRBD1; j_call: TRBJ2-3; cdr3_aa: CASSRRTGMMPTDTQYF; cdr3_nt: TGTGCCAGTAGTCGGAGGACAGGGATGATGCCCACAGATACGCAGTATTTT
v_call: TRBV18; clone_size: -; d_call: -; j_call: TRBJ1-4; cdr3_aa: CASSPRGTFNEKLFF; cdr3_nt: TGTGCCAGCTCACCTCGGGGGACCTTTAATGAAAAACTGTTTTTT
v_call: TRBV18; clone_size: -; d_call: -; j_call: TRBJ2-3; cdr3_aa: CASSPFNGSDTDTQYF; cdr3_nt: TGTGCCAGCTCACCATTTAACGGCAGCGACACAGATACGCAGTATTTT
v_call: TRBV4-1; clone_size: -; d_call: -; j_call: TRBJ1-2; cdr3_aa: CASSQEGRIANYGYTF; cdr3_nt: TGCGCCAGCAGCCAAGAGGGGAGGATAGCTAACTATGGCTACACCTTC
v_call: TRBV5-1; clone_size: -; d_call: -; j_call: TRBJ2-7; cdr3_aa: CASSLGSTAYEQYF; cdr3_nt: TGCGCCAGCAGCTTGGGGAGCACTGCCTACGAGCAGTACTTC
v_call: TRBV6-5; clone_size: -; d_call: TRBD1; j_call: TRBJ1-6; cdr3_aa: CASSYSTGTGVSPLHF; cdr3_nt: TGTGCCAGCAGTTACTCGACCGGGACAGGGGTTTCACCCCTCCACTTT
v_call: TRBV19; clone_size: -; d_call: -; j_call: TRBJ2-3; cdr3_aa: CASSIGAITDTQYF; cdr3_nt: TGTGCCAGTAGTATAGGGGCGATCACAGATACGCAGTATTTT
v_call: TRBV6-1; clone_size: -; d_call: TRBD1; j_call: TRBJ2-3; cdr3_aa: CASSDKGAPTDTQYF; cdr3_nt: TGTGCCAGCAGTGACAAGGGGGCGCCGACAGATACGCAGTATTTT
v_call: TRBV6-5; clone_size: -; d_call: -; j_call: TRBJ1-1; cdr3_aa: CASSYLSTPGTEAFF; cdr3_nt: TGTGCCAGCAGTTACCTCTCGACACCCGGCACTGAAGCTTTCTTT
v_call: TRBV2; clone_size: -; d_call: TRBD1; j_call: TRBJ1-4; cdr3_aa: CASSEGLGTGVEKLFF; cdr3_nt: TGTGCCAGCAGTGAAGGTCTAGGGACAGGGGTCGAAAAACTGTTTTTT
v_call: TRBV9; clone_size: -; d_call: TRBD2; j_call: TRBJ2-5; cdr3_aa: CASSKGGGAVETQYF; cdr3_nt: TGTGCCAGCAGCAAGGGCGGGGGGGCCGTGGAGACCCAGTACTTC
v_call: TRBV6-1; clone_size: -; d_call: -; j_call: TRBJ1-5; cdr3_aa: CASSEVGGNSNQPQHF; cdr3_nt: TGTGCCAGCAGTGAAGTGGGGGGGAATAGCAATCAGCCCCAGCATTTT
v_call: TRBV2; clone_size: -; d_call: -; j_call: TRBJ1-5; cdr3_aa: CASSERGAIWGGDIGNQPQHF; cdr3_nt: TGTGCCAGCAGTGAGCGGGGAGCGATTTGGGGAGGGGATATTGGCAATCAGCCCCAGCATTTT
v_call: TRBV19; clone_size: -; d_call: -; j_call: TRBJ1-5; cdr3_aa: CASSMRVENQPQHF; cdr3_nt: TGTGCCAGTAGTATGAGGGTCGAGAATCAGCCCCAGCATTTT
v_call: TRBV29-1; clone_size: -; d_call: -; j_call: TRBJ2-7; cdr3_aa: CSVSNTYEQYF; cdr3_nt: TGCAGCGTTAGCAATACCTACGAGCAGTACTTC
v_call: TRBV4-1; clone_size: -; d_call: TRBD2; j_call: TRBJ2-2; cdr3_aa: CASSQDSGGFAGELFF; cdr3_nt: TGCGCCAGCAGCCAAGACAGCGGGGGTTTCGCCGGGGAGCTGTTTTTT
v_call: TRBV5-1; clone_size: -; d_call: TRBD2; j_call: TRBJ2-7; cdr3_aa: CASSLHRGAGNEQYF; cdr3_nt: TGCGCCAGCAGCCTCCATCGGGGAGCGGGGAACGAGCAGTACTTC
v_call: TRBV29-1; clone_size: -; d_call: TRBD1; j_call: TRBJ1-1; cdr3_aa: CSVDRGNTEAFF; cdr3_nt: TGCAGTGTCGACAGGGGGAACACTGAAGCTTTCTTT
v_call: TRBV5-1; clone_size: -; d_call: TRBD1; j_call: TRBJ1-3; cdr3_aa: CASSSGTGEDTIYF; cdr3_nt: TGCGCCAGCAGCTCCGGGACAGGGGAAGACACCATATATTTT
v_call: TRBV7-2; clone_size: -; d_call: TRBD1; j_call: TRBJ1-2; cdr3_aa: CASSPRTGEYGYTF; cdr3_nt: TGTGCCAGCAGCCCACGGACAGGAGAATATGGCTACACCTTC
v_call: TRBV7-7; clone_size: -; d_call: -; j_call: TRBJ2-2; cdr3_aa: CASSANLVGGPWELFF; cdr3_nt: TGTGCCAGCAGCGCGAACCTAGTGGGGGGACCATGGGAGCTGTTTTTT
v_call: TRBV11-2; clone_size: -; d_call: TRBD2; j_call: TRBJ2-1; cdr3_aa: CASSTASGGYNEQFF; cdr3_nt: TGTGCCAGCAGCACTGCTAGCGGGGGTTACAATGAGCAGTTCTTC
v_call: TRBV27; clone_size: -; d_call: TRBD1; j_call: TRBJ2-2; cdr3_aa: CASSPYRGRDGELFF; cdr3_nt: TGTGCCAGCAGTCCTTACAGGGGGCGGGACGGGGAGCTGTTTTTT
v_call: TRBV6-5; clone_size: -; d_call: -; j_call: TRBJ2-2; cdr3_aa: CASSLGRANTGELFF; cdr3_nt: TGTGCCAGCAGCTTGGGCAGGGCGAACACCGGGGAGCTGTTTTTT
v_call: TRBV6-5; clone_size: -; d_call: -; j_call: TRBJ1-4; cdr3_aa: CASSPRDRGEKLFF; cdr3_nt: TGTGCCAGCAGCCCCCGAGACAGAGGTGAAAAACTGTTTTTT
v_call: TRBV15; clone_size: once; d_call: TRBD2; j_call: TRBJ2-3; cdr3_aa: CATSSLGGSGETSTDTQYF; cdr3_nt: TGTGCCACCAGCAGCCTGGGCGGGAGCGGGGAGACTAGCACAGATACGCAGTATTTT
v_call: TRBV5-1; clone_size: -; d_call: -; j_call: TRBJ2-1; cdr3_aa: CASSLDPTGEQFF; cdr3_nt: TGCGCCAGCAGCTTGGACCCCACGGGTGAGCAGTTCTTC
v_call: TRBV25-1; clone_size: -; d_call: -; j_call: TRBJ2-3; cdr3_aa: CASRMGTSTDTQYF; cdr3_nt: TGTGCCAGCAGGATGGGCACGAGCACAGATACGCAGTATTTT
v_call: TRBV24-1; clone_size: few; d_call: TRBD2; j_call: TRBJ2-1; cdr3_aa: CATSDPGGINEQFF; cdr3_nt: TGTGCCACCAGTGATCCGGGGGGGATCAATGAGCAGTTCTTC
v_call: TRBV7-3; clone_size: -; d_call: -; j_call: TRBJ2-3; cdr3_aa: CASSFSGSTDTQYF; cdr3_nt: TGTGCCAGCAGCTTTTCCGGGAGCACAGATACGCAGTATTTT
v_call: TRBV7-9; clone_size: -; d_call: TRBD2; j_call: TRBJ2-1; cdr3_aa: CASSFPGGASEQFF; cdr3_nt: TGTGCCAGCAGCTTCCCGGGGGGGGCAAGTGAGCAGTTCTTC
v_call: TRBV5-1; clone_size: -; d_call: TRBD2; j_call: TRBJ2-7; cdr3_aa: CASSFRPTSGELYEQYF; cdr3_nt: TGCGCCAGCAGCTTCCGACCGACTAGCGGGGAACTCTACGAGCAGTACTTC
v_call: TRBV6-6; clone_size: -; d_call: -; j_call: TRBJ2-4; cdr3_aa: CASSYEGGENIQYF; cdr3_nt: TGTGCCAGCAGTTACGAGGGGGGGGAAAACATTCAGTACTTC
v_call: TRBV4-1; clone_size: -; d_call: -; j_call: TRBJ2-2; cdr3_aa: CASSQVVAGLNTGELFF; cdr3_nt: TGCGCCAGCAGCCAAGTAGTTGCGGGACTGAACACCGGGGAGCTGTTTTTT
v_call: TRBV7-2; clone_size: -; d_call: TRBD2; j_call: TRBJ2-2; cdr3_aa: CASSLRASGVVGELFF; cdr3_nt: TGTGCCAGCAGCTTACGGGCTAGCGGGGTCGTCGGGGAGCTGTTTTTT
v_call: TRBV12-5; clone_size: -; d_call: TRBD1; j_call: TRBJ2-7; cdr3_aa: CASGLRVGTENYEQYF; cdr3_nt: TGTGCTAGTGGTTTGCGGGTGGGGACAGAAAATTACGAGCAGTACTTC
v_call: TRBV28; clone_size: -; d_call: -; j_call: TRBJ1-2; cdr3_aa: CASRLGTNGGYTF; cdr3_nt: TGTGCCAGCAGACTCGGGACAAACGGTGGCTACACCTTC
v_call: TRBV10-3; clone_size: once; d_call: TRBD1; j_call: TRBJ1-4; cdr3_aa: CAIQGGTNEKLFF; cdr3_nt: TGTGCCATCCAGGGGGGAACTAATGAAAAACTGTTTTTT
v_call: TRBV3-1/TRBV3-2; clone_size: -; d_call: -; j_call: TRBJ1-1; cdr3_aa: CASSTGTEAFF; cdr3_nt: TGTGCCAGCAGTACGGGCACTGAAGCTTTCTTT
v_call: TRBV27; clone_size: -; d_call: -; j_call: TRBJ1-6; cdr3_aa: CASSSGVAYNSPLHF; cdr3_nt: TGTGCCAGCAGTTCAGGGGTCGCTTATAATTCACCCCTCCACTTT
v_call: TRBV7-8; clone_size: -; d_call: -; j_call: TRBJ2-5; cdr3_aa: CASSPLGGETQYF; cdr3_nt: TGTGCCAGCAGCCCCTTGGGGGGAGAGACCCAGTACTTC
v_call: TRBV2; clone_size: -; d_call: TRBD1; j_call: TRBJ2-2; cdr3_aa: CASSRDRGVGGELFF; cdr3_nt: TGTGCCAGCAGTCGGGACAGGGGGGTCGGCGGGGAGCTGTTTTTT
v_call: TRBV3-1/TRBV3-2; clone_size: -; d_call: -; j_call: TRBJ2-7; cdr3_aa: CASSQVPLEQYF; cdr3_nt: TGTGCCAGCAGCCAAGTTCCCCTTGAGCAGTACTTC
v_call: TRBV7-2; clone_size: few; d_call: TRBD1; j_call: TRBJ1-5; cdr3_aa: CASSLSGQGLAAQHF; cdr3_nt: TGTGCCAGCAGCTTATCGGGACAGGGACTCGCCGCCCAGCATTTT
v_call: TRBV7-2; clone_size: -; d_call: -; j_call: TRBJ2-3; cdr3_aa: CASSSKVTITDTQYF; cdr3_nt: TGTGCCAGCAGCTCGAAGGTTACTATCACAGATACGCAGTATTTT